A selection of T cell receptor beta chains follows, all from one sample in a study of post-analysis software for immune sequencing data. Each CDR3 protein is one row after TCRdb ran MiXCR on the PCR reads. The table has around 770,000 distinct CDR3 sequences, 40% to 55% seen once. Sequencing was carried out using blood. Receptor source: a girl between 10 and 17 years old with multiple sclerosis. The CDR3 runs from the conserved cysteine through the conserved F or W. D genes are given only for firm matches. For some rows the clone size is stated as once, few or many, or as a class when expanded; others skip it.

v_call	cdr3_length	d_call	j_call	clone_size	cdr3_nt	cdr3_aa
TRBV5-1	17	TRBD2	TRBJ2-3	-	TGCGCCAGCAGCTGGGGGATTAGCGGGAGACTCGCAGATACGCAGTATTTT	CASSWGISGRLADTQYF
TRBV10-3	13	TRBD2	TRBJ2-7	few	TGTGCCATCACTGCGGGAGTTCGCCACGAGCAGTACTTC	CAITAGVRHEQYF
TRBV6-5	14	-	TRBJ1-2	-	TGTGCCAGCAGTCCAGCCCAAGGGCACCAGGGCTACACCTTC	CASSPAQGHQGYTF
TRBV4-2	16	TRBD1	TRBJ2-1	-	TGTGCCAGCAGCCAAGAGCCGGGACAGATCTACAATGAGCAGTTCTTC	CASSQEPGQIYNEQFF
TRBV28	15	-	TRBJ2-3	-	TGTGCCAGCACCCCCACAGGGATTAGCACAGATACGCAGTATTTT	CASTPTGISTDTQYF
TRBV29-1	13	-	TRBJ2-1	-	TGCAGCGTTGAATCTATTAGGAACAATGAGCAGTTCTTC	CSVESIRNNEQFF
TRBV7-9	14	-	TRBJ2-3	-	TGTGCCAGCAGCTTAGGGACATCGGCAGATACGCAGTATTTT	CASSLGTSADTQYF
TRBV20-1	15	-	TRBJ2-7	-	TGCAGTGCTAGCCCACGACATTCAAACTACTACGAGCAGTACTTC	CSASPRHSNYYEQYF
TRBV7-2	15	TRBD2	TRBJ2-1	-	TGTGCCAGCAGCTTAGGGTCTAGCGGGGGCAATGAGCAGTTCTTC	CASSLGSSGGNEQFF
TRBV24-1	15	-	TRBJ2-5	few	TGTGCCACCGGTATGGGGACACCCGATCGAGAGACCCAGTACTTC	CATGMGTPDRETQYF
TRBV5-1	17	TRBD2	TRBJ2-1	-	TGCGCCAGCAGCTCCGCCGGGACTAGCGGTGGACACAATGAGCAGTTCTTC	CASSSAGTSGGHNEQFF
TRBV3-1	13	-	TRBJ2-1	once	TGTGCCAGCAGCCACCAGGACAGTGGCGTATGGTTCTTC	CASSHQDSGVWFF
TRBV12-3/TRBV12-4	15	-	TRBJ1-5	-	TGTGCCAGCAGCCTAGCGGTAGGCCCGAATCAGCCCCAGCATTTT	CASSLAVGPNQPQHF
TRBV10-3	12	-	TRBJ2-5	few	TGTGCCATCAATCTAGCGAAAGAGACCCAGTACTTC	CAINLAKETQYF
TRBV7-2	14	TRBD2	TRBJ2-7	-	TGTGCCAGCAGCGAGACTAGCGGGAGAAACGAGCAGTACTTC	CASSETSGRNEQYF
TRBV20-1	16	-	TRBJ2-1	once	TGCAGTGCTAGAGATGGACGGCTGCCGTTCTCCTGTGAGCAGTTCTTC	CSARDGRLPFSCEQFF
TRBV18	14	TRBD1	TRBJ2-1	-	TGTGCCAGCTCGCCCGGGACAGGGGTTTTCGAGCAGTTCTTC	CASSPGTGVFEQFF
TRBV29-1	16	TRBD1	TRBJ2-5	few	TGCAGCGCCGAAAATCCCAACAGGGGTATAGGAGAGACCCAGTACTTC	CSAENPNRGIGETQYF
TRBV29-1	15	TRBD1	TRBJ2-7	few	TGCAGCGTCCTAAACTTCGGACAGGGAGCCTACGAGCAGTACTTC	CSVLNFGQGAYEQYF
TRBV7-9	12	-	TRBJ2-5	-	TGTGCCAGCACCCTCTCGGAGGGGGGAATGTACTTC	CASTLSEGGMYF
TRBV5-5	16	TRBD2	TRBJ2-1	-	TGTGCCAGCAGCTTGGATCTAGCGGGGGGGCACAATGAGCAGTTCTTC	CASSLDLAGGHNEQFF
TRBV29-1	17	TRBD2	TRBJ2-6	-	TGCAGCGTTGTTGCCGGGAGGGCCGGGGTTGGGGCCAACGTCCTGACTTTC	CSVVAGRAGVGANVLTF
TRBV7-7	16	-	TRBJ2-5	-	TGTGCTAGCAGCTTAGATGGCACAAGACCCCAAGAGACCCAGTACTTC	CASSLDGTRPQETQYF
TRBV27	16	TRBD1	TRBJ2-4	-	TGTGCCAGCAGCCGGACCCCACGGACAGGGCCAAACATTCAGTACTTC	CASSRTPRTGPNIQYF
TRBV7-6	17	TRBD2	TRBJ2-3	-	TGTGCCAGCAGCTCGATAGCGGGAGTGGTGCCCACAGATACGCAGTATTTT	CASSSIAGVVPTDTQYF
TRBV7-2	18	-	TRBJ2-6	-	TGTGCCAGCAGCTATAGGCAGGGGCCGTTCTCTGGGGCCAACGTCCTGACTTTC	CASSYRQGPFSGANVLTF
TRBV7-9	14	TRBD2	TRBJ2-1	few	TGTGCCAGCCTTGGACTAGCGTCCTACAATGAGCAGTTCTTC	CASLGLASYNEQFF
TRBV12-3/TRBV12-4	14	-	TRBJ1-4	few	TGTGCCAGCAGTTTAAACAGGCCTAATGAAAGACTGTTTTTT	CASSLNRPNERLFF
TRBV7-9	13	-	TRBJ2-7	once	TGTGCCAGCAGCCCGACTAGAGGGGGCGAGCAGTACTTC	CASSPTRGGEQYF
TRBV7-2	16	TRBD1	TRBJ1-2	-	TGTGCCAGCAGCTTAGCCACAGGGGGCGGCTCCTATGGCTACACCTTC	CASSLATGGGSYGYTF
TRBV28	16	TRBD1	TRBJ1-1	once	TGTGCCAGCAGTCAGGGGGCCGGGAGGGTCGACACTGAAGCTTTCTTT	CASSQGAGRVDTEAFF
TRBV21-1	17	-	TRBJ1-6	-	TGTGCCAGCAGCACTACATCCAGGGATTCCTATAATTCACCCCTCCACTTT	CASSTTSRDSYNSPLHF
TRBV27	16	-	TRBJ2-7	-	TGTGCCAGCAGCCACCTTAGGCCGAGACACCCCTACGAGCAGTACTTC	CASSHLRPRHPYEQYF
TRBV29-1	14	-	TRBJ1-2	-	TGCAGCGTTGAAGGGATCGAGGACTCCTATGGCTACACCTTC	CSVEGIEDSYGYTF
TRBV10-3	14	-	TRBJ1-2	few	TGTGCCACCAGAGGGGGGGAAATGGTGTATGGCTACACCTTC	CATRGGEMVYGYTF
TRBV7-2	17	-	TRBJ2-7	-	TGTGCCAGCAGCTTAGGCCGGCCCGGCGGATCCTACAATGAGCAGTACTTC	CASSLGRPGGSYNEQYF
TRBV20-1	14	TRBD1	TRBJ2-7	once	TGCAGTGCTGATTTGGACAGGGTCCCCTACGAGCAGTACTTC	CSADLDRVPYEQYF
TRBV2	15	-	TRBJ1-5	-	TGTGCCAGCAGTCAGGGTGACAGCCCTAATCAGCCCCAGCATTTT	CASSQGDSPNQPQHF
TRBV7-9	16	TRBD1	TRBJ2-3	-	TGTGCCAGCAGCCCAGGAAGACAGGGCGTAACAGATACGCAGTATTTT	CASSPGRQGVTDTQYF
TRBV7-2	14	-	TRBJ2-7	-	TGTGCCAGCAGCCCCCGACACGGCTCCTACGAGCAGTACTTC	CASSPRHGSYEQYF
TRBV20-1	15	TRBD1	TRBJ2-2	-	TGCAGTGCTAGAGCCTCGGGACAGGGTAACGGGGAGCTGTTTTTT	CSARASGQGNGELFF
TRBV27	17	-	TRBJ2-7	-	TGTGCCAGCAGTTTGGTCTTAAGGGACCAGACTTTCTACGAGCAGTACTTC	CASSLVLRDQTFYEQYF
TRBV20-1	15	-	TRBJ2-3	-	TGCAGTGCTAGGTCGGCTAGCGCCAACACAGATACGCAGTATTTT	CSARSASANTDTQYF
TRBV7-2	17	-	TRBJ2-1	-	TGTGCCAGCAGCTTACAGGGGGGGGGCCGATCCTACAATGAGCAGTTCTTC	CASSLQGGGRSYNEQFF
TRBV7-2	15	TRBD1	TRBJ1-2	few	TGTGCCAGCAGCACCCCGACAGGGGAGGTAGAAGGCTACACCTTC	CASSTPTGEVEGYTF
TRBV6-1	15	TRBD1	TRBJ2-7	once	TGTGCCAGCAGTGAATTTGGGACAGTAAACTACGAGCAGTACTTC	CASSEFGTVNYEQYF
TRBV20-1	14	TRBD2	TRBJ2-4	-	TGCAGTGCCGTTTCGGGACTAGGGAGTGACATTCAGTACTTC	CSAVSGLGSDIQYF
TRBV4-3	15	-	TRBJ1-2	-	TGCGCCAGCAGCCAAGAAACAGGTGATAGCTATGGCTACACCTTC	CASSQETGDSYGYTF
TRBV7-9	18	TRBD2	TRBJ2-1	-	TGTGCGAGCAGCACCACCGGGACTAGCGGGAGGGAAGGGAGAGAGCAGTTCTTC	CASSTTGTSGREGREQFF
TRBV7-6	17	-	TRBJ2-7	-	TGTACCAGCAGCTTAGCGTCCAACGGGCCTAGCTCCTACGAGCAGTACTTC	CTSSLASNGPSSYEQYF
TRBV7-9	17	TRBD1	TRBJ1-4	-	TGTGCCAGCAGCGGCCCCTGGGACAGGGGCTCCGATGAAAAACTGTTTTTT	CASSGPWDRGSDEKLFF
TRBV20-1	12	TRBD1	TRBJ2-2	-	TGCAGTGCTACCAGGGGGACCGGGGAGCTGTTTTTT	CSATRGTGELFF
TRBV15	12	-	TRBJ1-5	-	TGTGCCACCGGTCAGACAGTGGAGCCCCAGCATTTT	CATGQTVEPQHF
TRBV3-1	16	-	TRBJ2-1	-	TGTGCCAGCAGCCAAGTATTTAGCGGCGCCTACAATGAGCAGTTCTTC	CASSQVFSGAYNEQFF
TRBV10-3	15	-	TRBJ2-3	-	TGTGCCATCGGTGAGCCAGGGTCGACAGTAGATACGCAGTATTTT	CAIGEPGSTVDTQYF
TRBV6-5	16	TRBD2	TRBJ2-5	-	TGTGCCAGCAAAACGAGGGCTAGCGGGAGCTGGGAGACCCAGTACTTC	CASKTRASGSWETQYF
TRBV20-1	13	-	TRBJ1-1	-	TGCAGTGCCACGAACGGAATGAACACTGAAGCTTTCTTT	CSATNGMNTEAFF
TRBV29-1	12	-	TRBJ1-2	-	TGCAGCTCCGCTAAGGGGAATGATGACTACACCTTC	CSSAKGNDDYTF
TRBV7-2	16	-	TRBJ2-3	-	TGTGCCAGCACGGCGGGGCTTTATGTGAGCACAGATACGCAGTATTTT	CASTAGLYVSTDTQYF
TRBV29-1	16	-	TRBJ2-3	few	TGCAGCGTTGAAGATCTTTTGGGGGAAGGTGCAGATACGCAGTATTTT	CSVEDLLGEGADTQYF